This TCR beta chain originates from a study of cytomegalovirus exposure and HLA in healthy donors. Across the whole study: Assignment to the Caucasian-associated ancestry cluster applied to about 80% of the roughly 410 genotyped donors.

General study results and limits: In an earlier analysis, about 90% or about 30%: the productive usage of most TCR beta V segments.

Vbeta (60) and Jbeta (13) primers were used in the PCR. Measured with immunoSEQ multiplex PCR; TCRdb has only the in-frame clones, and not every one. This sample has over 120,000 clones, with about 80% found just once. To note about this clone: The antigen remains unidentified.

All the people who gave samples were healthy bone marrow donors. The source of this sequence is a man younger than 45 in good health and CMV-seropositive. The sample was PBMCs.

CDR3 residues: CASSSQQGAENIQYF. The CDR3 region has the DNA TGTGCCAGCAGTTCTCAGCAGGGGGCGGAAAACATTCAGTACTTC. The gene calls are TRBV28 and TRBJ2-4; 8 positions match TRBD1. V was clipped by 4 bases and J by 5 bases; unmatched bases: 7. The CDR3 loop spans 15 amino acids. Germline-derived CDR1 and CDR2 are MDHEN and SYDVKM. Complete variable domain (other parts from reference TRBV28 and TRBJ2-4): DVKVTQSSRYLVKRTGEKVFLECVQDMDHENMFWYRQDPGLGLRLIYFSYDVKMKEKGDIPEGYSVSREKKERFSLILESASTNQTSMYLCASSSQQGAENIQYFGAGTRLSVL.